The sequence of this T cell receptor beta chain was determined in a study of T cells in Graves' hyperthyroidism and ophthalmopathy. General study findings and limits: Most clonotypes that expanded in the thyroid above 0.001 also showed up in blood. Model-based prediction identified ophthalmopathy a median approximately 6 months prior to its onset.

Amplification of TCR beta CDR3 regions used RNA as the template. HTBI primers drove first-round RT-PCR of the TCR CDR3. TCRdb used MiXCR to reprocess the multiplex PCR reads, holding one entry per CDR3 protein. The sample lists 500,000 to 600,000 distinct CDR3 sequences; about 45% were seen once. A few counts support this clonotype. Its specificity is not known. Clinical symptoms, serum thyroxine, TRAb, thyroid ultrasound and orbital computed tomography established diagnosis. Sequenced: peripheral blood or thyroid tissue (not recorded which). The source is an adult woman with Graves' disease, either hyperthyroidism or ophthalmopathy (not recorded which).

The CDR3 DNA reads TGTGCCATCAGTGAGTCGATCAGAGGGGAAAAACTGTTTTTT. This encodes CAISESIRGEKLFF. The rearrangement links TRBV10-3 to TRBJ1-4; unclear D gene. The length of the CDR3 is 14 residues. Looked up from germline, CDR1 is ENHRY and CDR2 is SYGVKD. V lost 0 bases to trimming and J lost 8 bases, with 10 bases between them.